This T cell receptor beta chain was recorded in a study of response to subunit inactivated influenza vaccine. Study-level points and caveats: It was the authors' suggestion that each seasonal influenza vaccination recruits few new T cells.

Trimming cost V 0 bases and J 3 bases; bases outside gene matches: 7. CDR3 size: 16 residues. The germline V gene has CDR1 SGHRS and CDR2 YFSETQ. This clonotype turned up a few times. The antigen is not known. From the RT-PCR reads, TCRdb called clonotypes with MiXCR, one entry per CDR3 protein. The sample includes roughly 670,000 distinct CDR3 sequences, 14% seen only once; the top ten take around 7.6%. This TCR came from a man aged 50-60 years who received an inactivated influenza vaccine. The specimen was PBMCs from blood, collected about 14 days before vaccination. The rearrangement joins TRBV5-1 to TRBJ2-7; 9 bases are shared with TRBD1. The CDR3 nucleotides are TGCGCCAGCAGCTTGGCCATGGGACAGGGAGGCTACGAGCAGTACTTC. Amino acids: CASSLAMGQGGYEQYF. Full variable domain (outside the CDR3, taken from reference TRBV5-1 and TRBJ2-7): KAGVTQTPRYLIKTRGQQVTLSCSPISGHRSVSWYQQTPGQGLQFLFEYFSETQRNKGNFPGRFSGRQFSNSRSEMNVSTLELGDSALYLCASSLAMGQGGYEQYFGPGTRLTVT.